This is a list of T cell receptor beta chains from one sample in a study of OX40 agonist ivuxolimab in advanced cancers. The assay was immunoSEQ multiplex PCR, and TCRdb's table has in-frame clones only and misses some. Altogether tens of thousands of clones are present, 70% to 90% being singletons, with the ten largest covering about a tenth. The sample in question was CD4+ or CD8+ T cells sorted from blood, obtained in a trial of the OX40 agonist ivuxolimab. These receptors came from an adult with an advanced solid tumor such as melanoma, head and neck, liver or kidney cancer. Each CDR3 is given with its conserved first and last residue.

j_gene: TRBJ2-2
v_gene: TRBV5-4
CDR3aa: CASSLNRVGELFF

j_gene: TRBJ1-2
v_gene: TRBV6-5
CDR3aa: CATDSGGYGYTF

j_gene: TRBJ1-5
v_gene: TRBV19
CDR3aa: CASSIRDSNQPQHF

j_gene: TRBJ1-2
v_gene: TRBV30
CDR3aa: CAWQAAGYGYTF

j_gene: TRBJ2-7
v_gene: TRBV7-8
CDR3aa: CASSTVPGQGTASYEQYF

j_gene: TRBJ2-7
v_gene: TRBV5-8
CDR3aa: CASSLASGVFHEQYF

j_gene: TRBJ1-1
v_gene: TRBV11-2
CDR3aa: CASSLIAGRGNTEAFF

j_gene: TRBJ2-5
v_gene: TRBV29-1
CDR3aa: CSVEDQVALAGSGRETQYF

j_gene: TRBJ2-7
v_gene: TRBV2
CDR3aa: CASSEVKGQDFF

j_gene: TRBJ1-2
v_gene: TRBV5-1
CDR3aa: CASSLAADSSYGYTF

j_gene: TRBJ2-7
v_gene: TRBV7-8
CDR3aa: CASSLALGDSVYEQYF

j_gene: TRBJ1-4
v_gene: TRBV4-1
CDR3aa: CASSQVGQGYEKLFF

j_gene: TRBJ2-1
v_gene: TRBV19
CDR3aa: CASEKGTSYNEQFF

j_gene: TRBJ2-1
v_gene: TRBV2
CDR3aa: CASWGDHSYNEQFF

j_gene: TRBJ2-3
v_gene: TRBV14
CDR3aa: CASSPPGLAVTDTQYF

j_gene: TRBJ2-7
v_gene: TRBV10-1
CDR3aa: CASSEAGSYEQYF

j_gene: TRBJ2-3
v_gene: TRBV28
CDR3aa: CASSQRLTGADTQYF

j_gene: TRBJ2-5
v_gene: TRBV7-9
CDR3aa: CASSRNGLAGYGGEETQYF

j_gene: TRBJ2-1
v_gene: TRBV19
CDR3aa: CASSTGTAGQFF

j_gene: TRBJ1-6
v_gene: TRBV7-9
CDR3aa: CASSLATGWNYNSPLHF

j_gene: TRBJ2-3
v_gene: TRBV5-4
CDR3aa: CASSFKPGQGFTDTQYF

j_gene: TRBJ2-1
v_gene: TRBV27
CDR3aa: CASSFSGGASGYEQFF

j_gene: TRBJ1-2
v_gene: TRBV11-2
CDR3aa: CASSLGGQVYGYTF

j_gene: TRBJ2-7
v_gene: TRBV13
CDR3aa: CASSSFLGAGSAEQYF

j_gene: TRBJ2-5
v_gene: TRBV7-3
CDR3aa: CASSLTGTQETQYF

j_gene: TRBJ2-3
v_gene: TRBV9
CDR3aa: CASSPPGEADPYTDTQYF

j_gene: TRBJ2-1
v_gene: TRBV5-1
CDR3aa: CASSLLSSGRASSYNEQFF

j_gene: TRBJ2-5
v_gene: TRBV19
CDR3aa: CASSPLGGDETQYF